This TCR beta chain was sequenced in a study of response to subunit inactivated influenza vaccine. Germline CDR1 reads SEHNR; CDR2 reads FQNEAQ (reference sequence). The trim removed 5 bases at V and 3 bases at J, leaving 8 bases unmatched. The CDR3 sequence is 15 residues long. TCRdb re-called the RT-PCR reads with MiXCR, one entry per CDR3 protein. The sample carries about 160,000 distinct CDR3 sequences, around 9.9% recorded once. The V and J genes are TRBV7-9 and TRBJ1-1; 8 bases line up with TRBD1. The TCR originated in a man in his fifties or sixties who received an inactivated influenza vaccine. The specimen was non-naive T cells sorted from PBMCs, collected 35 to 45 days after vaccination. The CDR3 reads CASSPMSGGYTEAFF. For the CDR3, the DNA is TGTGCCAGCAGCCCCATGTCAGGGGGCTACACTGAAGCTTTCTTT.